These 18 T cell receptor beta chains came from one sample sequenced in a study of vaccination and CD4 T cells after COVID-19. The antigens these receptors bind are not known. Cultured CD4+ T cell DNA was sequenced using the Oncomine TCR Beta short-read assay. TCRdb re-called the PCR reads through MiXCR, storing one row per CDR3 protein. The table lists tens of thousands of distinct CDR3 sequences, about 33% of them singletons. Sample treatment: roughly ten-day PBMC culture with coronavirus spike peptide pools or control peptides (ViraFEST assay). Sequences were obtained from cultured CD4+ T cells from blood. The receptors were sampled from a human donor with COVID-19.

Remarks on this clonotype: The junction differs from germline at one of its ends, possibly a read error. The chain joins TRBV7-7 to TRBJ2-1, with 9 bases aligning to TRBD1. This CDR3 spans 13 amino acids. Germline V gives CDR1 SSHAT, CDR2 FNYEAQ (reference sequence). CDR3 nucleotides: TGTGCTAGCAGCCGGGACAGGGATGGTGAGCAGTTCTTC. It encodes CASSRDRDGEQFF.

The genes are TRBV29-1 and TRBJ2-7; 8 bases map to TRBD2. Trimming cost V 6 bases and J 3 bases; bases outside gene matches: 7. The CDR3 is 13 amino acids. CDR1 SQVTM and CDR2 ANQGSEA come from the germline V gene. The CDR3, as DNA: TGCAGCGTCGCCAAAGGGACTAGCTACGAGCAGTACTTC. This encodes CSVAKGTSYEQYF.

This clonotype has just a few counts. The CDR3 nucleotides read TGTGCCAGCAGTGAAGCCCTCCCGGGACAGGGGGGCACTGAAGCTTTCTTT. Its translation is CASSEALPGQGGTEAFF. The rearrangement uses TRBV2 and TRBJ1-1; the match to TRBD1 covers 11 bases. Unmatched junction bases numbered 7, after V lost 0 bases and J lost 4 bases. The length of the CDR3 is 17 residues. Germline V gene data show CDR1 as SNHLY and CDR2 as FYNNEI. The full variable domain, with the rest looked up from reference TRBV2 and TRBJ1-1, is EPEVTQTPSHQVTQMGQEVILRCVPISNHLYFYWYRQILGQKVEFLVSFYNNEISEKSEIFDDQFSVERPDGSNFTLKIRSTKLEDSAMYFCASSEALPGQGGTEAFFGQGTRLTVV.

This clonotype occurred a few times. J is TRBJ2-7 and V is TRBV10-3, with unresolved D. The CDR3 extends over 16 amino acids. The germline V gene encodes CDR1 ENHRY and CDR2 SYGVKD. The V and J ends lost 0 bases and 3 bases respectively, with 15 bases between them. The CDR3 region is CAISESVGILDYEQYF. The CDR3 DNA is TGTGCCATCAGTGAGTCAGTGGGCATCCTAGACTACGAGCAGTACTTC.

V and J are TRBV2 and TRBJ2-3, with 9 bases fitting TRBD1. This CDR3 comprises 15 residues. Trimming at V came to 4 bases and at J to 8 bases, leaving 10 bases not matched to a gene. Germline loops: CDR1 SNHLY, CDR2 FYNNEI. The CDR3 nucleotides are TGTGCCAGCAGTGGACAGGGGGTGGGGCAGAGTACGCAGTATTTT. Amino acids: CASSGQGVGQSTQYF.

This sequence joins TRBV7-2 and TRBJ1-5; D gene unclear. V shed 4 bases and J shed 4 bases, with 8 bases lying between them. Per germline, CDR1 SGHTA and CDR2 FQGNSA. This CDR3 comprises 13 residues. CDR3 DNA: TGTGCCAGCAGCTCGACAAGAAATCAGCCCCAGCATTTT. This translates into CASSSTRNQPQHF.

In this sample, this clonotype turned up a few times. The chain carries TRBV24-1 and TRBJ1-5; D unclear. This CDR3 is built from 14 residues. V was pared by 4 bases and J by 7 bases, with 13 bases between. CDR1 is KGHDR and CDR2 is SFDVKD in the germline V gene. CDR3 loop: CATSDGISGQPQHF. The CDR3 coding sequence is TGTGCCACCAGTGACGGTATATCTGGGCAGCCCCAGCATTTT.

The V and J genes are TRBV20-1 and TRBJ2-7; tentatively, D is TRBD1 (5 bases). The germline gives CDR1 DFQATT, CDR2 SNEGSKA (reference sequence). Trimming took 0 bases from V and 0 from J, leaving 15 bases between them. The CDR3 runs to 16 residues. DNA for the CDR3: TGCAGTGCTAGAGATTTGGCAGGGAAAAGCTCCTACGAGCAGTACTTC. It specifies CSARDLAGKSSYEQYF.

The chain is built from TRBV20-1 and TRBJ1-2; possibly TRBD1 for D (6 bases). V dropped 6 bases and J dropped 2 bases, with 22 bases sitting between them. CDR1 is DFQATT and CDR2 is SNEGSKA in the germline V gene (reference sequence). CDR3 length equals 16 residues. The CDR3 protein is CSALRGKRTTNYGYTF. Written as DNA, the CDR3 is TGCAGTGCGCTAAGGGGGAAGAGGACAACAAACTATGGCTACACCTTC.

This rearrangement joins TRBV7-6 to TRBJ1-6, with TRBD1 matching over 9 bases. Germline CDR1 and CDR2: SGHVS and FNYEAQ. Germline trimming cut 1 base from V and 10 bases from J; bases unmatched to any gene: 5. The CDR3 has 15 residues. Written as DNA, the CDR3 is TGTGCCAGCAGCTTAGGGGGACAGGGTAGGTCACCCCTCCACTTT. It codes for CASSLGGQGRSPLHF.

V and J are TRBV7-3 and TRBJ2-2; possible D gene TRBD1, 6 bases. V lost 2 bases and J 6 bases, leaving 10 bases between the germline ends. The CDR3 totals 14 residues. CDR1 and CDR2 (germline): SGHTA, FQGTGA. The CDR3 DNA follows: TGTGCCAGCAGCTTATATCAGGGGTCCGGGGAGCTGTTTTTT. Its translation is CASSLYQGSGELFF.

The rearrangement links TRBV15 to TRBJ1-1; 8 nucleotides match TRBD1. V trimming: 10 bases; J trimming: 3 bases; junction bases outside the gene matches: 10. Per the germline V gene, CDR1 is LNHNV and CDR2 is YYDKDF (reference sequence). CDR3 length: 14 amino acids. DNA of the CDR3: TGTGCCATCGGGACAGGCGGCCTTGACACTGAAGCTTTCTTT. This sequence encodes CAIGTGGLDTEAFF.

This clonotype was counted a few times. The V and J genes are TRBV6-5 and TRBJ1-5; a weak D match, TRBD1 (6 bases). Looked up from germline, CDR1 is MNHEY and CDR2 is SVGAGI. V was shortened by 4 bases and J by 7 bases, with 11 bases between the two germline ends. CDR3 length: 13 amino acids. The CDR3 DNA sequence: TGTGCCAGCAGTTCCCCAGGGGACCAGCCCCAGCATTTT. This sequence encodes CASSSPGDQPQHF.

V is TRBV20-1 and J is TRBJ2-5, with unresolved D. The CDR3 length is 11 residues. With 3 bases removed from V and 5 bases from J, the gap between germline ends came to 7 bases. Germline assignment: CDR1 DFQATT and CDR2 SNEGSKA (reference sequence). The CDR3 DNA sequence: TGCAGTGCTAGGCCTTCTGAGACCCAGTACTTC. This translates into CSARPSETQYF.

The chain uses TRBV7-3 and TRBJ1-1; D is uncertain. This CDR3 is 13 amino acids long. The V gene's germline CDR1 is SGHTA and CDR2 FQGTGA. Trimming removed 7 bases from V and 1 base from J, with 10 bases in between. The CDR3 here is CASKQGRNTEAFF. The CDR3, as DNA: TGTGCCAGCAAACAAGGGAGGAACACTGAAGCTTTCTTT.

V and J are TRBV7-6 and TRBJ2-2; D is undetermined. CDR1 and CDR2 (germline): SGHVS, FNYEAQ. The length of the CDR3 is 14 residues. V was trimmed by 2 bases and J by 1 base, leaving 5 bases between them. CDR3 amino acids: CASSLNGNTGELFF. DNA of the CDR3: TGTGCCAGCAGCTTAAACGGGAACACCGGGGAGCTGTTTTTT.

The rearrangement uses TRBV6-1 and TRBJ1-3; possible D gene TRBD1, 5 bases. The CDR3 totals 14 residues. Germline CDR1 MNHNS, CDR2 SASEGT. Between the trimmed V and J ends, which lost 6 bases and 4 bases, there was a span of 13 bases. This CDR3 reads CASRGTGLGNTIYF. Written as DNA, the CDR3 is TGTGCCAGCAGGGGAACGGGGCTAGGAAACACCATATATTTT.

The CDR3 spells CASSSSGDKETQYF. The CDR3 DNA reads TGTGCCAGCAGCTCTAGCGGGGATAAAGAGACCCAGTACTTC. The V call is TRBV7-6, the J call TRBJ2-5; TRBD2 matches 9 bases. V lost 4 bases, J lost 3 bases, and 3 bases stayed unmatched. The length of the CDR3 is 14 residues. Germline CDR1 SGHVS, CDR2 FNYEAQ. The entire variable domain, with the rest obtained from reference TRBV7-6 and TRBJ2-5, is as follows: GAGVSQSPRYKVTKRGQDVALRCDPISGHVSLYWYRQALGQGPEFLTYFNYEAQQDKSGLPNDRFSAERPEGSISTLTIQRTEQRDSAMYRCASSSSGDKETQYFGPGTRLLVL.